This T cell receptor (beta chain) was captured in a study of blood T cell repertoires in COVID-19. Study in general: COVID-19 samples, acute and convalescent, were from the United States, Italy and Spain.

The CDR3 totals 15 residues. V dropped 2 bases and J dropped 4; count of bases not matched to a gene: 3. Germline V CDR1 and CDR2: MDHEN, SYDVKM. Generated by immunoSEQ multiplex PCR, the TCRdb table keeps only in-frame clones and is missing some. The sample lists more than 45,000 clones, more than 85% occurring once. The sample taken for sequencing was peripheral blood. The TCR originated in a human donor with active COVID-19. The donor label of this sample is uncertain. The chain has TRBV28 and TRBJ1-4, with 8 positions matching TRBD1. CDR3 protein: CASSLPTGGNEKLFF. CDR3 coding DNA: TGTGCCAGCAGTTTACCTACAGGGGGTAATGAAAAACTGTTTTTT. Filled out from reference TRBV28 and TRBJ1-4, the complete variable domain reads DVKVTQSSRYLVKRTGEKVFLECVQDMDHENMFWYRQDPGLGLRLIYFSYDVKMKEKGDIPEGYSVSREKKERFSLILESASTNQTSMYLCASSLPTGGNEKLFFGSGTQLSVL.